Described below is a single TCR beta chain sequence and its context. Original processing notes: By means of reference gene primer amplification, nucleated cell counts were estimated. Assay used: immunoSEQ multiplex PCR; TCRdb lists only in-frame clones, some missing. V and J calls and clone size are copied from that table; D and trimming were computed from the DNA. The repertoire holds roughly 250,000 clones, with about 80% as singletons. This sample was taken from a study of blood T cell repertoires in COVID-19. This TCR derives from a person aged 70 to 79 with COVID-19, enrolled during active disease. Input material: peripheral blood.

CDR3 DNA sequence: TGTGCCAGCAGCCAAGCCTGGACAGCCTTTGGAAACACCATATATTTT. Its protein product is CASSQAWTAFGNTIYF. This sequence joins TRBV14 and TRBJ1-3, with D maybe TRBD1 (6 bases). The CDR3 is 16 amino acids. Germline V CDR1 and CDR2: SGHDN, FVKESK. V was clipped by 1 base and J by 3 bases, with 13 bases between them. The full variable domain, rest sourced from reference TRBV14 and TRBJ1-3, is EAGVTQFPSHSVIEKGQTVTLRCDPISGHDNLYWYRRVMGKEIKFLLHFVKESKQDESGMPNNRFLAERTGGTYSTLKVQPAELEDSGVYFCASSQAWTAFGNTIYFGEGSWLTVV.